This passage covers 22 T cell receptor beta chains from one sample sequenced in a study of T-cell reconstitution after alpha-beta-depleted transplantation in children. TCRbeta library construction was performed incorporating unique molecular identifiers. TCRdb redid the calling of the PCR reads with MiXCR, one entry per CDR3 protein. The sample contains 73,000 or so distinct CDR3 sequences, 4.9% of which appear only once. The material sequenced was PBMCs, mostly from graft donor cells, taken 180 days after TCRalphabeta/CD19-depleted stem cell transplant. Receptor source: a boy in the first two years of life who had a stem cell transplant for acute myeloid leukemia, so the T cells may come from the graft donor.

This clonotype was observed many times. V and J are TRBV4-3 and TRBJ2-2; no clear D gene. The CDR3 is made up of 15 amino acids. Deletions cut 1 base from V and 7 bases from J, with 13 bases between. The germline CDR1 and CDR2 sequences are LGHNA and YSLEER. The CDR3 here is CASSQVESVDGELFF. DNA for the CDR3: TGCGCCAGCAGCCAAGTTGAATCGGTAGACGGGGAGCTGTTTTTT.

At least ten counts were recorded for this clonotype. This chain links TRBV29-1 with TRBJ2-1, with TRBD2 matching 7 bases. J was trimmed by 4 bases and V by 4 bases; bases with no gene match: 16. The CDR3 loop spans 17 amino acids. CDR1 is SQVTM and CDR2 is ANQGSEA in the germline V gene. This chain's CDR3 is CSVALRLAGGGYNEQFF. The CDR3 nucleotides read TGCAGCGTTGCCCTGAGACTAGCTGGAGGAGGATACAATGAGCAGTTCTTC.

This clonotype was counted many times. In nucleotides, the CDR3 is TGTGCCAGCAGCCAAGCACTCCCACGATCCTATGGCTACACCTTC. Protein product: CASSQALPRSYGYTF. The rearrangement joins TRBV11-2 to TRBJ1-2; no clear D. This CDR3 contains 15 residues. The germline V gene has CDR1 SGHAT and CDR2 FQNNGV. With 5 bases removed from V and 4 bases from J, the gap between germline ends came to 17 bases.

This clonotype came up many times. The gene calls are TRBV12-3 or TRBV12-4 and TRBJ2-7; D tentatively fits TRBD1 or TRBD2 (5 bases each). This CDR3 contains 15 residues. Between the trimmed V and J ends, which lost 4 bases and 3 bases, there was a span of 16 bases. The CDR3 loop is CASSSGQGRIYEQYF. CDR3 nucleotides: TGTGCCAGCAGTTCGGGGCAAGGCCGGATCTACGAGCAGTACTTC.

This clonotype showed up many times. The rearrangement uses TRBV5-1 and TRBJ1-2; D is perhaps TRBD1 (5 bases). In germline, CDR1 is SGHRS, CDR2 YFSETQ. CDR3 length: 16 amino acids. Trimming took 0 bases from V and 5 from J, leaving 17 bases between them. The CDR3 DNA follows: TGCGCCAGCAGCTTGGCCCCTCGGGACCTGGATTATGGCTACACCTTC. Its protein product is CASSLAPRDLDYGYTF.

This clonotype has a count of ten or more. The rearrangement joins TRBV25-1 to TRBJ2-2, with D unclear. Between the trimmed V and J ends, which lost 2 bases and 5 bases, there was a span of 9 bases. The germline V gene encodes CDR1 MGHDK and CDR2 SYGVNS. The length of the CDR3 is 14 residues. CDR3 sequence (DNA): TGTGCCAGCAGTGAAACACGGAAGACCGGGGAGCTGTTTTTT. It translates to CASSETRKTGELFF.

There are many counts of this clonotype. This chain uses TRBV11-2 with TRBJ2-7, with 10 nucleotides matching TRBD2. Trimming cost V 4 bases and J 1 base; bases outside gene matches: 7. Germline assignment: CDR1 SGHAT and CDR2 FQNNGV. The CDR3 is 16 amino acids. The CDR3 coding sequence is TGTGCCAGCAGCTCAAAACTAGCGGGGAATTCCTACGAGCAGTACGTC. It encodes CASSSKLAGNSYEQYV.

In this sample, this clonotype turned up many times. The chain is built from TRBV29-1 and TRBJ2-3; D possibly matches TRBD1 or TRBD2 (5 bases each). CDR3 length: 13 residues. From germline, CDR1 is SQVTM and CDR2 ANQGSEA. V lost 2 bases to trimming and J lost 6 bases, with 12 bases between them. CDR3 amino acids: CSVERGVEDTQYF. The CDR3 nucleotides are TGCAGCGTTGAAAGAGGGGTAGAGGATACGCAGTATTTT.

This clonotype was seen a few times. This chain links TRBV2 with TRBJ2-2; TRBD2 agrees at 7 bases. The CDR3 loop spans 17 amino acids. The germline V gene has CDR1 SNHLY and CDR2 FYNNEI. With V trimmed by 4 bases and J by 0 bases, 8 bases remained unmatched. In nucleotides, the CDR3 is TGTGCCAGCAGTGGTACCGTCGCGGGGGCGAACACCGGGGAGCTGTTTTTT. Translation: CASSGTVAGANTGELFF.

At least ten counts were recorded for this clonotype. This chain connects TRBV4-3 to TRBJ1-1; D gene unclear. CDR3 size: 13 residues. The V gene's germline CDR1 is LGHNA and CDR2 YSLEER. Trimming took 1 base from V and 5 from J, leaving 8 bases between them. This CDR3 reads CASSQVVGTEAFF. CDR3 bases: TGCGCCAGCAGCCAAGTCGTGGGAACTGAAGCTTTCTTT.

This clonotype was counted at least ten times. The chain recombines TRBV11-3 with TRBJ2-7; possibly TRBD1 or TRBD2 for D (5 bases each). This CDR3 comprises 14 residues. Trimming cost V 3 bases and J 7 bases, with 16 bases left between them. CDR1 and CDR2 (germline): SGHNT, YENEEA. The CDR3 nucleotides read TGTGCCAGCAGCTTTTACGGGACGACCGGGGAGCAGTACTTC. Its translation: CASSFYGTTGEQYF.

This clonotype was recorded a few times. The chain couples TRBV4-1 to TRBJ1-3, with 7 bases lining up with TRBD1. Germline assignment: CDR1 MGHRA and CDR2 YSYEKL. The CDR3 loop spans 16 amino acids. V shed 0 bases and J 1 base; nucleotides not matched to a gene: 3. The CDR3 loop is CASSQEGQPSGNTIYF. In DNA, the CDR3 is TGCGCCAGCAGCCAAGAGGGACAGCCTTCTGGAAACACCATATATTTT.

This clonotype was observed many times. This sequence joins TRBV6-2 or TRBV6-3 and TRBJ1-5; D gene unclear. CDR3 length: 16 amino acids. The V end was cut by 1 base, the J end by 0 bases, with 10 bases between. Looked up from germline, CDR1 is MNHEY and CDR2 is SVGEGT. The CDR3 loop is CASSYWLVYSNQPQHF. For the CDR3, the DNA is TGTGCCAGCAGTTACTGGTTGGTTTATAGCAATCAGCCCCAGCATTTT.

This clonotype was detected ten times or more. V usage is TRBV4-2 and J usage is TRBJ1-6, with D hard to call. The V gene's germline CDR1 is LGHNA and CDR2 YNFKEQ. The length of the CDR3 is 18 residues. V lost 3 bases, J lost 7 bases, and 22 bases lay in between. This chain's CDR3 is CASSHLVSQPTLNSPLHF. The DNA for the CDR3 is TGTGCCAGCAGCCATCTGGTGAGCCAGCCGACCCTAAATTCACCCCTCCACTTT.

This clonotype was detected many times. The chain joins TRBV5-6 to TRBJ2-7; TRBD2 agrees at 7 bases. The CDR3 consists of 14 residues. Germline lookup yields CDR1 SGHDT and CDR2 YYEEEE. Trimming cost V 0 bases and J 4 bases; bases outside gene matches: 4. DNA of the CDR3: TGTGCCAGCAGCTTGGAAGGGAGGGGATACGAGCAGTACGTC. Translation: CASSLEGRGYEQYV.

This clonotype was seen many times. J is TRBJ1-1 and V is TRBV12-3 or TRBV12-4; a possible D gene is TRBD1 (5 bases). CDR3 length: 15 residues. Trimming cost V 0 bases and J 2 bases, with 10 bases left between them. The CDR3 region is CASSLAHQGNTEAFF. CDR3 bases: TGTGCCAGCAGTTTAGCGCACCAGGGAAACACTGAAGCTTTCTTT.

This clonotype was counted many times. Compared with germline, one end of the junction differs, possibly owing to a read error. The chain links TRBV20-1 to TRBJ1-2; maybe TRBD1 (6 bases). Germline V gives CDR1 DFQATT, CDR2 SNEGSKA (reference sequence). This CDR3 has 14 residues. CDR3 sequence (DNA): TGCAGTGCTAGAGCCGACACCAGCAGACAGGCTGTCGCCTTC. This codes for CSARADTSRQAVAF.

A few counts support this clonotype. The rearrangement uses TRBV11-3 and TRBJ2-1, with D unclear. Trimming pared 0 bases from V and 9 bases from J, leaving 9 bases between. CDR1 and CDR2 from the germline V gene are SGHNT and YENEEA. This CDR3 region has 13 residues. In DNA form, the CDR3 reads TGTGCCAGCAGCTTAGATAGGGTAGGTGAGCAGTTCTTC. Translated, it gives CASSLDRVGEQFF.

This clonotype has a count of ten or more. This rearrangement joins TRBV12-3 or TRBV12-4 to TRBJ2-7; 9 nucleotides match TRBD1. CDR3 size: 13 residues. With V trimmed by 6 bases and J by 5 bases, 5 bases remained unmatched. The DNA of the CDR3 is TGTGCCAGCAGCCCGCGGACAGGGGACGAGCAGTACTTC. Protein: CASSPRTGDEQYF.

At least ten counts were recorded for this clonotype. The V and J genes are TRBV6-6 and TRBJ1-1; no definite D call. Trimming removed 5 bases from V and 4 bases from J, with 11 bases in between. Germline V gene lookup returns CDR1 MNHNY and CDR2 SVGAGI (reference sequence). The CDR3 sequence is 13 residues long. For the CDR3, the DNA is TGTGCCAGCAGTACAACCCGGGCCACTGAAGCTTTCTTT. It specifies CASSTTRATEAFF.

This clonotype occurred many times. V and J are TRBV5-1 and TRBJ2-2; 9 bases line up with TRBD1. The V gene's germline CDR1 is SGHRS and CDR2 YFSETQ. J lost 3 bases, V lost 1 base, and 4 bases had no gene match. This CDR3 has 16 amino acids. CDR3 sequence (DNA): TGCGCCAGCAGCTTGACAGGGGGCGCTGACACCGGGGAGCTGTTTTTT. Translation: CASSLTGGADTGELFF.

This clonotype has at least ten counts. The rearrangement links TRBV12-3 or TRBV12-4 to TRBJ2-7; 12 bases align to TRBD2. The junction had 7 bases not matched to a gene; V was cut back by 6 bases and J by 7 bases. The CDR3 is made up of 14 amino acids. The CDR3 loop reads CASSLAGGPREQYF. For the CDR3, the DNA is TGTGCCAGCAGCCTAGCGGGGGGGCCAAGGGAGCAGTACTTC.